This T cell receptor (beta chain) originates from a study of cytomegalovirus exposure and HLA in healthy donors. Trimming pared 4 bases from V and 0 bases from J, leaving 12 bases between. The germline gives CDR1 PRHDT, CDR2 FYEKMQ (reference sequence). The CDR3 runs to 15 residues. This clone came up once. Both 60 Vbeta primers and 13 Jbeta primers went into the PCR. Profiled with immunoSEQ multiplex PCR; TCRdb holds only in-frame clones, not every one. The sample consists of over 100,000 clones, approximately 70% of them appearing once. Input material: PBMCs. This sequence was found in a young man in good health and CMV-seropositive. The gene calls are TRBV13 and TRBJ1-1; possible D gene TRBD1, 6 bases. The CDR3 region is CASSSGQLLNTEAFF. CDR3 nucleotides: TGTGCCAGCAGCTCCGGACAGCTTTTGAACACTGAAGCTTTCTTT.